This T cell receptor (beta chain) was identified during a study of blood T cell repertoires in COVID-19. Study-level information: Both acute and convalescent COVID-19 samples were obtained from the United States, Italy and Spain. PBMCs, B-cell-depleted T cells, or T cells were the source of the cDNA or gDNA that made up the material.

This clone showed up just once. Source study methods: Amplified reference gene primers provided the basis for estimating nucleated cell counts. Clones were sequenced by immunoSEQ multiplex PCR, and TCRdb holds only the in-frame ones, with some missing. D and trimming were read from the DNA, whereas the V and J calls and clone size are those reported in that table. The sample holds 200,000 to 300,000 clones; 84% are singletons and the top ten take less than 10%. Germline V gene lookup returns CDR1 KGHDR and CDR2 SFDVKD. With V trimmed by 1 base and J by 9 bases, 14 bases remained unmatched. The CDR3 loop spans 17 amino acids.

The V gene is TRBV24-1, the J gene TRBJ2-1; TRBD2 matches at 7 bases. The sequence was obtained from a human donor in a cohort sampled during active COVID-19. Sequencing was carried out using peripheral blood. The CDR3: CATSDFSGGRYFGEQFF. The CDR3 DNA sequence: TGTGCCACCAGTGATTTTTCGGGAGGCAGATACTTCGGTGAGCAGTTCTTC.